This T cell receptor (beta chain) was identified during a study of beta chain features in type 1 diabetes. Study-wide results and caveats: TCRB rearrangement may or may not be influenced by HLA type; here this remained unresolved. Shorter TCRB CDR3s, moderately but significantly so, marked every one of the four CD4+ subsets in Type 1 diabetes patients.

Trimming took 7 bases from V and 5 from J; bases not matched to a gene: 20. Germline V CDR1 and CDR2: PRHDT, FYEKMQ (reference sequence). This CDR3 is built from 18 residues. As for this clone: The antigen is not known.

The sequenced template was cDNA made from the entire isolated RNA. The protocol was immunoSEQ multiplex PCR, while the TCRdb copy is restricted to in-frame clones and leaves out a portion. The sample holds roughly 700,000 clones, roughly 13% seen once. The TCR sequence derives from a man aged 18 to 29 with type 1 diabetes. The rearrangement links TRBV13 to TRBJ2-3; 8 positions match TRBD2. Sequenced: naive CD4+ T cells from blood. The CDR3 loop is CASTRGLRRRGARDTQYF. CDR3 in DNA: TGTGCCAGCACCCGAGGACTGCGTCGGCGGGGGGCCCGAGATACGCAGTATTTT.